These T cell receptor beta chains were read from a single sample in a study of shared clonotypes between healthy human individuals. Data came from immunoSEQ multiplex PCR; TCRdb stores just in-frame clones and leaves some out. The sample shows approximately 2.1 million clones, approximately 93% of them seen only once. The sample was naive CD4+ T cells from PBMCs. Receptors were obtained from a man aged 18 to 29 in good health. Some clones in this sample may be carry-over from other donors' samples. Each CDR3 is given with its conserved first and last residue. The D gene is left open where the match is weak. Clone size, where shown, is once, few, many, or a class for clones that have expanded.

size: -
V: TRBV5-1
D: TRBD1
J: TRBJ2-5
DNA: TGCGCCAGCAGCAGCGCCCGACAGGGGGCAGGAGAGACCCAGTACTTC
CDR3: CASSSARQGAGETQYF

size: -
V: TRBV4-3
D: -
J: TRBJ2-1
DNA: TGCGCCAGCAGCCAAGCCGACTGGAATGAGCAGTTCTTC
CDR3: CASSQADWNEQFF

size: -
V: TRBV7-2
D: -
J: TRBJ2-7
DNA: TGTGCCAGCAGCGCGACTAGTTTCTACGAGCAGTACTTC
CDR3: CASSATSFYEQYF

size: -
V: TRBV29-1
D: TRBD1
J: TRBJ2-5
DNA: TGCAGCGTTGAGGGGACAGGCCTCCAAGAGACCCAGTACTTC
CDR3: CSVEGTGLQETQYF

size: -
V: TRBV9
D: -
J: TRBJ2-7
DNA: TGTGCCAGCAGCACAGGGAGCTACGAGCAGTACTTC
CDR3: CASSTGSYEQYF

size: -
V: TRBV18
D: -
J: TRBJ1-5
DNA: TGTGCCAGCCGGACTAGCAATCAGCCCCAGCATTTT
CDR3: CASRTSNQPQHF

size: -
V: TRBV30
D: TRBD2
J: TRBJ2-1
DNA: TGTGCCTGGAGAGACAGGACTAGCGGGAGGGTAAATGAGCAGTTCTTC
CDR3: CAWRDRTSGRVNEQFF

size: -
V: TRBV27
D: -
J: TRBJ1-6
DNA: TGTGCCAGCAGTTTATCTTCCAGGGGTTCACCCCTCCACTTT
CDR3: CASSLSSRGSPLHF

size: few
V: TRBV30
D: -
J: TRBJ1-1
DNA: TGTGCCTGGAGCAGGGAAATGGACACTGAAGCTTTCTTT
CDR3: CAWSREMDTEAFF

size: -
V: TRBV6-5
D: -
J: TRBJ1-5
DNA: TGTGCCAGCAGCCCACTGGAGGGTAGCAATCAGCCCCAGCATTTT
CDR3: CASSPLEGSNQPQHF

size: once
V: TRBV19
D: -
J: TRBJ1-2
DNA: TGTGCCAGTAGTATATCGGACAGCTTGGCTAACTATGGCTACACCTTC
CDR3: CASSISDSLANYGYTF

size: -
V: TRBV10-3
D: -
J: TRBJ1-1
DNA: TGTGCCATCTCTGAAGGGCGGAACACTGAAGCTTTCTTT
CDR3: CAISEGRNTEAFF

size: -
V: TRBV27
D: -
J: TRBJ2-7
DNA: TGTGCCAGCAGTTCGCCGGGACTCAGGCGCTACGAGCAGTACTTC
CDR3: CASSSPGLRRYEQYF

size: -
V: TRBV5-1
D: -
J: TRBJ2-1
DNA: TGCGCCAGCAGCTTATTTCTCGATTCCCCCGAGCAGTTCTTC
CDR3: CASSLFLDSPEQFF

size: -
V: TRBV30
D: TRBD2
J: TRBJ2-5
DNA: TGTGCCTGGAGTGGATCCGGGACTAGCGGGAGTAGAGGGGAGACCCAGTACTTC
CDR3: CAWSGSGTSGSRGETQYF

size: -
V: TRBV28
D: -
J: TRBJ2-4
DNA: TGTGCCAGCAGTTTAACTGGGGCTGTCAAAAACATTCAGTACTTC
CDR3: CASSLTGAVKNIQYF

size: once
V: TRBV5-1
D: -
J: TRBJ2-3
DNA: TGCGCCAGCAGCTTGGAGGCCGGAGTTGGCACAGATACGCAGTATTTT
CDR3: CASSLEAGVGTDTQYF

size: -
V: TRBV28
D: -
J: TRBJ1-4
DNA: TGTGCCAGCAGTTTATGGAATGGGTTGCTGTTTTTT
CDR3: CASSLWNGLLFF

size: -
V: TRBV7-9
D: -
J: TRBJ1-3
DNA: TGTGCCAGCAGCTTCTCCCCCTTGAGTGGAAACACCATATATTTT
CDR3: CASSFSPLSGNTIYF

size: -
V: TRBV19
D: -
J: TRBJ1-4
DNA: TGTGCCAGTAGTATCCTCGGGGAAAAACTGTTTTTT
CDR3: CASSILGEKLFF

size: few
V: TRBV28
D: -
J: TRBJ1-1
DNA: TGTGCCAGCAGTTTGGGGCAGAACACTGAAGCTTTCTTT
CDR3: CASSLGQNTEAFF

size: -
V: TRBV7-9
D: -
J: TRBJ2-6
DNA: TGTGCCAGCAGCCGAAACTCTGGGGCCAACGTCCTGACTTTC
CDR3: CASSRNSGANVLTF

size: -
V: TRBV7-3
D: -
J: TRBJ2-6
DNA: TGTGCCAGCAGCCCCGCGGGAGCCAACGTCCTGACTTTC
CDR3: CASSPAGANVLTF

size: -
V: TRBV7-3
D: TRBD2
J: TRBJ2-7
DNA: TGTGCCAGCAGCTGCCCGGGACTAGCGGGAGAGCGGAGCTCCTACGAGCAGTACTTC
CDR3: CASSCPGLAGERSSYEQYF

size: -
V: TRBV5-8
D: -
J: TRBJ1-3
DNA: TGTGCCAGCAGCTTGCTGGGGTACTCTGGAAACACCATATATTTT
CDR3: CASSLLGYSGNTIYF

size: -
V: TRBV28
D: -
J: TRBJ1-3
DNA: TGTGCCAGCAGTTTAGGGTATGGAAACACCATATATTTT
CDR3: CASSLGYGNTIYF

size: -
V: TRBV4-1
D: -
J: TRBJ2-5
DNA: TGCGCCAGCAGCCAACAGATGCCGCCGGGACCCCAAGAGACCCAGTACTTC
CDR3: CASSQQMPPGPQETQYF

size: -
V: TRBV27
D: -
J: TRBJ2-5
DNA: TGTGCCAGCAGTTCCATGGGCGGGAAGGTAGAGACCCAGTACTTC
CDR3: CASSSMGGKVETQYF

size: -
V: TRBV28
D: -
J: TRBJ1-4
DNA: TGTGCCAGTGGGGAGGAATGGGGGTCGAAGGAAAAACTGTTTTTT
CDR3: CASGEEWGSKEKLFF

size: -
V: TRBV5-1
D: -
J: TRBJ1-1
DNA: TGCGCCAGCAGCTTGGTCCGCGGCACTGAAGCTTTCTTT
CDR3: CASSLVRGTEAFF

size: -
V: TRBV6-1
D: -
J: TRBJ2-1
DNA: TGTGCCAGCAGTGAACATACGCGCAATGAGCAGTTCTTC
CDR3: CASSEHTRNEQFF

size: -
V: TRBV25-1
D: -
J: TRBJ2-7
DNA: TGTGCCAGCAGTGAGGAAAAGGGACTGATCTACGAGCAGTACTTC
CDR3: CASSEEKGLIYEQYF

size: -
V: TRBV7-3
D: -
J: TRBJ2-2
DNA: TGTGCCAGCAGCTTATCGGGGTTGGGGGAGCTGTTTTTT
CDR3: CASSLSGLGELFF

size: -
V: TRBV28
D: TRBD1
J: TRBJ2-7
DNA: TGTGCCAGCAGCTCCCGACAACCGGGACAGAGCTCCTACGAGCAGTACTTC
CDR3: CASSSRQPGQSSYEQYF

size: -
V: TRBV7-3
D: -
J: TRBJ2-1
DNA: TGTGCCAGCAGCTTAACAGGGACCAATGAGCAGTTCTTC
CDR3: CASSLTGTNEQFF

size: -
V: TRBV5-8
D: TRBD1
J: TRBJ2-7
DNA: TGTGCCAGCAATGACAGGGGGCGGTACGAGCAGTACTTC
CDR3: CASNDRGRYEQYF

size: -
V: TRBV11-1
D: -
J: TRBJ2-1
DNA: TGTGCCAGCAGCTTACTCAGGGGTAATGAGCAGTTCTTC
CDR3: CASSLLRGNEQFF

size: -
V: TRBV6-6
D: -
J: TRBJ2-1
DNA: TGTGCCAGCACCTTCAGTGGGCCTGAGCAGTTCTTC
CDR3: CASTFSGPEQFF

size: -
V: TRBV7-2
D: TRBD1
J: TRBJ2-3
DNA: TGTGCCAGCAGCTCGAACAGGGGAGCAGATACGCAGTATTTT
CDR3: CASSSNRGADTQYF

size: -
V: TRBV7-9
D: -
J: TRBJ1-2
DNA: TGTGCCAGCAGCTTATTTCCTCGGGGTTCCAACTATGGCTACACCTTC
CDR3: CASSLFPRGSNYGYTF

size: -
V: TRBV6-1
D: TRBD1
J: TRBJ2-3
DNA: TGTGCCAGCAGGACGGGACAGGGGGACACAGATACGCAGTATTTT
CDR3: CASRTGQGDTDTQYF

size: -
V: TRBV28
D: -
J: TRBJ2-1
DNA: TGTGCCAGCAGTTTATATGGCTCTGAGCAGTTCTTC
CDR3: CASSLYGSEQFF

size: -
V: TRBV4-1
D: -
J: TRBJ2-3
DNA: TGCGCCAGCAGCCAAGAAATAGGACCGAGCCCCACAGATACGCAGTATTTT
CDR3: CASSQEIGPSPTDTQYF

size: once
V: TRBV5-1
D: -
J: TRBJ2-7
DNA: TGCGCCAGCAGTTCGGGACTGGGGGACTACGAGCAGTACTTC
CDR3: CASSSGLGDYEQYF

size: -
V: TRBV30
D: -
J: TRBJ2-7
DNA: TGTGCCTGGAGTGTATCTCTCAGGGTAAGAGGCGAGCAGTACTTC
CDR3: CAWSVSLRVRGEQYF

size: -
V: TRBV5-6
D: TRBD1
J: TRBJ1-3
DNA: TGTGCCAGCAGCAATACGATTGGACAGGGAGGAAACACCATATATTTT
CDR3: CASSNTIGQGGNTIYF

size: -
V: TRBV6-1
D: TRBD2
J: TRBJ2-3
DNA: TGTGCCAGCAGTGAACTAGCGGGGTTAGATACGCAGTATTTT
CDR3: CASSELAGLDTQYF

size: -
V: TRBV5-4
D: -
J: TRBJ2-1
DNA: TGTGCCAGCAACCTAAGGTATGCGGATGAGCAGTTCTTC
CDR3: CASNLRYADEQFF

size: -
V: TRBV19
D: -
J: TRBJ2-7
DNA: TGTGCCAGTAGTATAGCGGGGAGCTCCTACGAGCAGTACTTC
CDR3: CASSIAGSSYEQYF

size: -
V: TRBV5-1
D: TRBD2
J: TRBJ2-5
DNA: TGCGCCAGCAGCTTGGGACTAGCGGGCGAAGAGACCCAGTACTTC
CDR3: CASSLGLAGEETQYF

size: -
V: TRBV25-1
D: TRBD1
J: TRBJ2-5
DNA: TGTGCCAGCAGTGAATCAGGGGGTATGGAGACCCAGTACTTC
CDR3: CASSESGGMETQYF

size: -
V: TRBV9
D: -
J: TRBJ2-2
DNA: TGTGCCAGCAGCGTACAGGTCCTGGGGTCGGACACCGGGGAGCTGTTTTTT
CDR3: CASSVQVLGSDTGELFF

size: -
V: TRBV9
D: -
J: TRBJ2-3
DNA: TGTGCCAGCAGCGTAGGGTCTTCGGCAGATACGCAGTATTTT
CDR3: CASSVGSSADTQYF

size: -
V: TRBV28
D: -
J: TRBJ1-5
DNA: TGTGCCAGCAGTCACGGACAGTATAGCAATCAGCCCCAGCATTTT
CDR3: CASSHGQYSNQPQHF